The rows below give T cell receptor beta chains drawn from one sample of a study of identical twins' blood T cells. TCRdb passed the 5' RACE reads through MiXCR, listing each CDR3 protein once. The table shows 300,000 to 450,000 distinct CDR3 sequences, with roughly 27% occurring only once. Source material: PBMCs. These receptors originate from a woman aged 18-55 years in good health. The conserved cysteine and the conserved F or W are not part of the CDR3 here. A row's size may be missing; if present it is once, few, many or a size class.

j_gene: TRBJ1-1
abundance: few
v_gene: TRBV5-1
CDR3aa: ASSLQGGHTEAF

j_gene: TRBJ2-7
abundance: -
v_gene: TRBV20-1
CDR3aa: SARPGQGTYEQY

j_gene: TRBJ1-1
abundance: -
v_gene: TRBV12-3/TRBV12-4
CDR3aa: ASSRGGGQMNTEAF

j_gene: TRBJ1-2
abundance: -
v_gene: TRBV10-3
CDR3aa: AISGRNYGYT

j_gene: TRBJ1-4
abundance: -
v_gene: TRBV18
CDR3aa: ASSPPAANEKLF

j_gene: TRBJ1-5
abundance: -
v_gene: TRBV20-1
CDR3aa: SASGTINQPQH

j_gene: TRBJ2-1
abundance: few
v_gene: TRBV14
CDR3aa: ASSQEAWASGNNEQF

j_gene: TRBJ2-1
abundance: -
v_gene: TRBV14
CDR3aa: ASSQGSGSTGEQF

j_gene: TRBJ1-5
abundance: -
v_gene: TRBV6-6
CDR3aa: AGTRGWNQPQH

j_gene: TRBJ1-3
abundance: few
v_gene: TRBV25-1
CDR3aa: ASSVPDRDDGNTIY

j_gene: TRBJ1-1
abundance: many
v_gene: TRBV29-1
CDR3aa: SVLPSAGGERMNTEAF

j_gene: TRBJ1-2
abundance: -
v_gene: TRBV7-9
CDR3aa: ASSFPPQGIP

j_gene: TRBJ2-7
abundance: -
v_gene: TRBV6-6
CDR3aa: ASRVRYEQY

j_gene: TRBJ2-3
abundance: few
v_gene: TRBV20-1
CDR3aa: SAHDTSGRMGDTQY

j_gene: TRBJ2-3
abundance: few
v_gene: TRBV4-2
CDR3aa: ASSQDRVSGGAVADTQY

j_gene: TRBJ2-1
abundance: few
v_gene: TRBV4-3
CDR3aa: ASSQNLAGLDNEQF

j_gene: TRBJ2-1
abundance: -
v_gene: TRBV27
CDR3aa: ASSFVGGGRGSYNEQF

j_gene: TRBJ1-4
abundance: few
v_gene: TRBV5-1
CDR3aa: ASSLDTLRGANEKLF

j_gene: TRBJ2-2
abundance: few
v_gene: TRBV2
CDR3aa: ASVGLANTGELF

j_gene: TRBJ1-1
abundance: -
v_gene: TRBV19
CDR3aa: ASSIYAGNTEAF

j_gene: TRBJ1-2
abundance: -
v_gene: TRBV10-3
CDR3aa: AISETPAGQGAYGYT

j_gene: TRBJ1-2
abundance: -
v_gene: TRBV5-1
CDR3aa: ASTQLPNYGYT

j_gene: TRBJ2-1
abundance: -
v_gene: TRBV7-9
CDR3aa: ASSLSQPMNNEQF

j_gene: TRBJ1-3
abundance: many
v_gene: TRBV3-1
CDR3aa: ASSPRSIGNTIY

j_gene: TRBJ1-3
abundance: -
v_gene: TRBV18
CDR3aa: ASSPYSSGNTIY

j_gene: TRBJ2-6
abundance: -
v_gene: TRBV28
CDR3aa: ASMKPGANVLT